What follows is one T cell receptor (beta chain) and its context. The antigen it recognizes is unknown. Per-nucleotide qualities are absent, and no much larger clonotype sits a single base away. This sample was included in a study of blood T cell repertoires in COVID-19 (dated by TCRdb to the early 2020s). For the wider study: Samples from collaborators originated in the United States, Italy and Spain and spanned both the acute and convalescent phases of COVID-19. Subjects who had been exposed to COVID-19, were actively infected with it, or had recovered from it provided the deeply sampled blood TCRbeta repertoires that made up the dataset. Sample metadata almost always included a de-identified subject ID, COVID-19 status, age in years and sex. The repertoires were released in a freely available public database meant as a resource for research on the immune response to SARS-CoV-2. Samples were obtained from the ongoing ImmuneRACE study (first 160 participants) and from roughly 1,300 subjects provided by 6 global collaborators. The material from the prospective study consisted of cDNA or gDNA derived from T cells, B-cell-depleted T cells, or PBMCs. Where available, HLA class I and class II types were taken from metadata supplied by the sample provider and were not determined by assay-based typing. General study outcomes and caveats: Clinical and demographic metadata were provided uncurated, with the amount varying by source and participant.

TCRbeta CDR3 regions were amplified from genomic DNA by means of the immunoSEQ Assay, a bias-controlled multiplex PCR. Per the original workflow: Within the assay, amplification of reference gene primers was used to estimate how many nucleated cells each sample contained. To quantify the absolute abundance of each unique TCRbeta CDR3 rearrangement, sequence reads were collapsed and filtered. For each sample, productive Simpson clonality was calculated as the square root of Simpson's diversity index over productive rearrangements. TCRdb obtained this table from immuneACCESS and retained in-frame rearrangements with V and J assigned. These tables miss some clones; where compared with another copy, unresolved V genes account for less than half of the shortfall, and the remainder is unexplained. That table is the source of V, J and clone size, and D and trimming were worked out from the DNA. The sample table lists roughly 180,000 clones, about four fifths of them with a count of one. Less than 4% of the sample belongs to the ten largest clones.

Participants in the prospective study were enrolled through a virtual design, were aged roughly 18 to 95 years, and lived in approximately 25 United States geographic areas. In the prospective study, cohorts were assigned on the basis of participant-reported clinical history obtained from a screening survey and a study questionnaire. In the prospective study, whole blood, serum and a nasopharyngeal or oropharyngeal swab were collected from each participant by mobile phlebotomists. Participants in the prospective study had the option to provide additional blood draws and questionnaires over a roughly two-month period. Prospective study blood samples were shipped either frozen or at room temperature before DNA extraction. The sequence was obtained from a woman aged 45-59 years in a cohort exposed to, infected with or recovered from COVID-19 (not recorded which). Sequenced input: PBMCs or T cells enriched from blood (not recorded which).

CDR3 region: CASSQEFSGGSTDTQYF. The sequence in DNA is TGCGCCAGCAGCCAAGAGTTCAGCGGGGGGAGCACAGATACGCAGTATTTT. The chain is encoded by TRBV4-3 joined to TRBJ2-3, and 9 bases in between align with TRBD2. The germline V gene provides CDR1 LGHNA and CDR2 YSLEER. The CDR3 holds 17 amino acids from the cysteine to the phenylalanine. Only the CDR3 DNA stays, 51 bases, in frame from base 1. V is pruned by 0 bases and J by 0 bases, leaving 4 bases of the junction without a gene match.